The clone carrying this T cell receptor beta chain was counted once. Its matching antigen is unknown. Germline lookup yields CDR1 MNHEY and CDR2 SMNVEV (reference sequence). Trimming took off 5 bases at V and 0 bases at J, with 5 bases between the two ends. The CDR3 loop spans 13 amino acids. The source of the sample is a study of T cell responses to AZD1222 COVID-19 vaccine. Some clones are missing from TCRdb's copy, which holds only in-frame ones; the method was immunoSEQ multiplex PCR. The sample contains 95,000 to 100,000 clones, approximately 84% of which appear only once. Study observations and caveats: With dominance at 160-218 and 743-854, vaccine-associated CD4 TCRs spanned spike. Donors skewed white British and female; clonal diversity was possibly underestimated. Compared with day 0, the breadth and depth of the Spike-specific TCR repertoire rose significantly after two doses of AZD1222.

The source material was peripheral blood, sampled on day 0 of AZD1222 vaccination. This receptor was obtained from an adult in good health. The chain links TRBV27 to TRBJ1-3; D is undetermined. The chain's CDR3 is CASSPVSGNTIYF. The CDR3 DNA follows: TGTGCCAGCAGTCCCGTCTCTGGAAACACCATATATTTT.